What follows are 2 T cell receptor beta chains derived from one specimen sequenced in a study of a mutant IDH1 vaccine in newly diagnosed glioma. Antigens of these TCRs are unknown. The sample's time point: week 35, safety follow-up. Each vaccine dose was 300 ug of mutant IDH1 20-mer peptide, with topical imiquimod. Measured with immunoSEQ multiplex PCR; TCRdb has only the in-frame clones, and not every one. The sample holds roughly 51,000 clones; 65% to 85% are singletons and the top ten take 5.5% to 8.5%. Sequencing was performed on PBMCs, taken from a glioma patient whose treatment included an IDH1 peptide vaccine. The receptors derive from a middle-aged man with glioma.

The CDR3 nucleotides read TGTGCCAGCAGCCCCAGGGGGGACTATGGCTACACCTTC. It encodes CASSPRGDYGYTF. The gene calls are TRBV7-8 and TRBJ1-2; TRBD1 matches 7 bases. The CDR3 spans 13 residues. Germline V gene data show CDR1 as SGHVS and CDR2 as FQNEAQ. The junction had 3 bases not matched to a gene; V was cut back by 5 bases and J by 3 bases.

This chain uses TRBV7-9 with TRBJ2-1; D remains ambiguous. Germline-derived CDR1 and CDR2 are SEHNR and FQNEAQ (reference sequence). CDR3 size: 12 residues. V lost 2 bases to trimming and J lost 4 bases, with 3 bases between them. In DNA form, the CDR3 reads TGTGCCAGCAGCTTAAGGTACAATGAGCAGTTCTTC. Its protein is CASSLRYNEQFF.